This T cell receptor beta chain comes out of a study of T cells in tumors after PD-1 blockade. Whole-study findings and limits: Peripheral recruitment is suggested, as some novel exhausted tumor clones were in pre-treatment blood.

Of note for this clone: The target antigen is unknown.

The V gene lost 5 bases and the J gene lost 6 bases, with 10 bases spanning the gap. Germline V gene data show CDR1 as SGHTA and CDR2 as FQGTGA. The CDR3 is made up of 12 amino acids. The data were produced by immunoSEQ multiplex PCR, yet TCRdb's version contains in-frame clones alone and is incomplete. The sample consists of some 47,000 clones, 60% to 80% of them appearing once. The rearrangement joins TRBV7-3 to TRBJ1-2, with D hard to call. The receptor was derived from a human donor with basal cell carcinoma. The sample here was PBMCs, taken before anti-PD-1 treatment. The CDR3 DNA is TGTGCCAGCAGCCAGGACGGTCATGGCTACACCTTC. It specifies CASSQDGHGYTF.